This T cell receptor beta chain was captured by sequencing in a study of blood T cell repertoires in COVID-19. Study overall: The United States, Italy and Spain were the sources of the acute and convalescent COVID-19 samples.

The CDR3 is 15 residues long. Germline lookup yields CDR1 SGHDT and CDR2 YYEEEE. J was trimmed by 2 bases and V by 2 bases; bases with no gene match: 6. Under the authors' procedure: By means of reference gene primer amplification, nucleated cell counts were estimated. Sequenced by immunoSEQ multiplex PCR; TCRdb stores in-frame clones only, minus some. The V and J calls and clone size were taken over from that table, and D and trimming were inferred from the DNA. This sample has about 160,000 clones, with approximately 88% found just once. The chain uses TRBV5-6 and TRBJ1-1; 7 positions agree with TRBD1. The TCR originated in a man aged 18-30 years with active or convalescent COVID-19. The sequenced sample consisted of peripheral blood. CDR3: CASSFRGVRNTEAFF. CDR3 bases: TGTGCCAGCAGCTTCAGGGGGGTGCGTAACACTGAAGCTTTCTTT. The full variable domain, completed using reference TRBV5-6 and TRBJ1-1, is DAGVTQSPTHLIKTRGQQVTLRCSPKSGHDTVSWYQQALGQGPQFIFQYYEEEERQRGNFPDRFSGHQFPNYSSELNVNALLLGDSALYLCASSFRGVRNTEAFFGQGTRLTVV.